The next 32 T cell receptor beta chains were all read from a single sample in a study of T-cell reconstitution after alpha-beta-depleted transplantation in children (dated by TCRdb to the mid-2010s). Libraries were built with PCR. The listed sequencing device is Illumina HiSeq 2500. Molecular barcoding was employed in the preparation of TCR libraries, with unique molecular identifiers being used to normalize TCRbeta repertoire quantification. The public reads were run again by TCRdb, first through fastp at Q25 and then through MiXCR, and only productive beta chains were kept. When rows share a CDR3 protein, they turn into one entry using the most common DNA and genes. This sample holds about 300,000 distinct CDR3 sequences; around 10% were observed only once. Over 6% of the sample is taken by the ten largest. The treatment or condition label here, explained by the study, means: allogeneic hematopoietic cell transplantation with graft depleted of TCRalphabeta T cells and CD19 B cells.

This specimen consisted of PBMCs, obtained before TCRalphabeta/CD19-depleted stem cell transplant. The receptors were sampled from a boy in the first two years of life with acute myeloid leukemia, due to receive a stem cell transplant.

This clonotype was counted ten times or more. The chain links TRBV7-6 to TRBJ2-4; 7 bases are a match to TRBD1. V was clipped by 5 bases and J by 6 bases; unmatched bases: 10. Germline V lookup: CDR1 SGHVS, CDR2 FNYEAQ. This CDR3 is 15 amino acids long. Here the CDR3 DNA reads TGTGCCAGCAGCCGGACAGGTTGGGGTCGAAACATTCAGTACTTC. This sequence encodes CASSRTGWGRNIQYF.

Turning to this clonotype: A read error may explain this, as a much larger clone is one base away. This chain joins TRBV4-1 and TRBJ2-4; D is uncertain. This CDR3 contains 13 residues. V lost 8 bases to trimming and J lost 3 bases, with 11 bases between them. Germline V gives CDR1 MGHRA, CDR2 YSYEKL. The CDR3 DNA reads TGCGCCAGCGCCGGTCTGGTCAAAAACATTCAGTACTTC. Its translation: CASAGLVKNIQYF.

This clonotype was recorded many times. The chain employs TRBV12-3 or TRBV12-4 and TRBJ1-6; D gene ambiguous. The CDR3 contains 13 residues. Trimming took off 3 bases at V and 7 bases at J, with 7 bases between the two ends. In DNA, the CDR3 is TGTGCCAGCAGTTTGGCTGAGAATTCACCCCTCCACTTT. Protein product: CASSLAENSPLHF.

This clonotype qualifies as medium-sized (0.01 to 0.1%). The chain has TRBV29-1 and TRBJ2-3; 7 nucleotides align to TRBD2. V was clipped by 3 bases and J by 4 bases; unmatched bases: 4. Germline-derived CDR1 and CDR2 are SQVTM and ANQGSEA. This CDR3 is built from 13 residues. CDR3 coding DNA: TGCAGCGTTGACGTTGCGGGAGCAGATACGCAGTATTTT. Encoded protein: CSVDVAGADTQYF.

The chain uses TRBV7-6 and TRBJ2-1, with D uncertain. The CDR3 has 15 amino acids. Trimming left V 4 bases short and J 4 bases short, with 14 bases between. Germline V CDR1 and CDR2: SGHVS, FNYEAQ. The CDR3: CASSSSKVGYNEQFF. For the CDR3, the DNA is TGTGCCAGCAGCTCTAGTAAAGTGGGGTACAATGAGCAGTTCTTC.

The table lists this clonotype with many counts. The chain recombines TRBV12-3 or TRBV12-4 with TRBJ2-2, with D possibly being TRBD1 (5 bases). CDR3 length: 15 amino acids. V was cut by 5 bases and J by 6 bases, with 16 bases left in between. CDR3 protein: CASSTPKGRAGELFF. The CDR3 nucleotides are TGTGCCAGCAGTACGCCGAAGGGGCGAGCCGGGGAGCTGTTTTTT.

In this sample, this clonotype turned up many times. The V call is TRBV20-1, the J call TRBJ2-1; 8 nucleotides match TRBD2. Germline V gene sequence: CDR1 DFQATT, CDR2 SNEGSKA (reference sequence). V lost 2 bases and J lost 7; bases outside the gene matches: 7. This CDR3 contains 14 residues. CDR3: CSARRLATGNEQFF. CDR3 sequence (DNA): TGCAGTGCTAGAAGACTAGCGACGGGAAATGAGCAGTTCTTC.

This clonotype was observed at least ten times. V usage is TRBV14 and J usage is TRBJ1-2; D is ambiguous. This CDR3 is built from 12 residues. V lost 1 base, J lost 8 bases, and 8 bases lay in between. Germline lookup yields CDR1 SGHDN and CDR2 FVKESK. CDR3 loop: CASSQAGLGYTF. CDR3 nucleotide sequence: TGTGCCAGCAGCCAAGCGGGTTTAGGCTACACCTTC.

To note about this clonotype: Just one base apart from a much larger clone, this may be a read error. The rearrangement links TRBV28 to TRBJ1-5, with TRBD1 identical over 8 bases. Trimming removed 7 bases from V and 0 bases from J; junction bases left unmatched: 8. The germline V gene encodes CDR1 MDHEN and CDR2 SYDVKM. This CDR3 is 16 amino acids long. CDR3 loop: CASIPTGQGSNQPQHF. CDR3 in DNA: TGTGCCAGCATTCCTACCGGACAGGGTAGCAATCAGCCCCAGCATTTT. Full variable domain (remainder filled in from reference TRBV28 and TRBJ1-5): DVKVTQSSRYLVKRTGEKVFLECVQDMDHENMFWYRQDPGLGLRLIYFSYDVKMKEKGDIPEGYSVSREKKERFSLILESASTNQTSMYLCASIPTGQGSNQPQHFGDGTRLSIL.

The CDR3 region is CSARPPRGPNQPQHF. CDR3 coding DNA: TGCAGTGCTAGACCTCCGAGGGGGCCCAATCAGCCCCAGCATTTT. V and J are TRBV20-1 and TRBJ1-5; 7 nucleotides align to TRBD1. The CDR3 totals 15 residues. V lost 2 bases to trimming and J lost 3 bases; unmatched junction nucleotides: 7. Germline values: CDR1 DFQATT, CDR2 SNEGSKA (reference sequence).

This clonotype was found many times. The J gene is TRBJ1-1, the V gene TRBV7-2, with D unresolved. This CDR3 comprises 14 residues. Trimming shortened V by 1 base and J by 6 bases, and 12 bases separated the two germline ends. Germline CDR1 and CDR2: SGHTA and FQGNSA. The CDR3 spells CASSLEVRIAEAFF. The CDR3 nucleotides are TGTGCCAGCAGCTTAGAGGTCAGAATCGCTGAAGCTTTCTTT.

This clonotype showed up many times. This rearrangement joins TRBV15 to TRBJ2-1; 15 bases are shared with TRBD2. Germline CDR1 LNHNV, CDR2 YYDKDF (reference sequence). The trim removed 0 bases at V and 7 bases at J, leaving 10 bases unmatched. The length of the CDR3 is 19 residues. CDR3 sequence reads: CATSRDWRTSGRADNEQFF. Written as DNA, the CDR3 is TGTGCCACCAGCAGAGATTGGCGGACTAGCGGGAGGGCCGATAATGAGCAGTTCTTC. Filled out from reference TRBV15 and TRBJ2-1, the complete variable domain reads DAMVIQNPRYQVTQFGKPVTLSCSQTLNHNVMYWYQQKSSQAPKLLFHYYDKDFNNEADTPDNFQSRRPNTSFCFLDIRSPGLGDTAMYLCATSRDWRTSGRADNEQFFGPGTRLTVL.

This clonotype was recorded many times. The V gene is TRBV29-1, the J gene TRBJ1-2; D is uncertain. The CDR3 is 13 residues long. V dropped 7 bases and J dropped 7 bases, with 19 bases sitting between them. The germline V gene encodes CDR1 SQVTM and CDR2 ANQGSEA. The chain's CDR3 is CSAGSGEELGYTF. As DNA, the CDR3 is TGCAGCGCCGGCTCCGGGGAGGAACTTGGCTACACCTTC.

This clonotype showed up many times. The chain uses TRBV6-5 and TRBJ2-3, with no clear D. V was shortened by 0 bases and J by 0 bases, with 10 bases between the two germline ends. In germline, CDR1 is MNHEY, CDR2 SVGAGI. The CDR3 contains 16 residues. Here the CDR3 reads CASSYSTGHSTDTQYF. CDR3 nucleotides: TGTGCCAGCAGTTACTCGACGGGCCACAGCACAGATACGCAGTATTTT.

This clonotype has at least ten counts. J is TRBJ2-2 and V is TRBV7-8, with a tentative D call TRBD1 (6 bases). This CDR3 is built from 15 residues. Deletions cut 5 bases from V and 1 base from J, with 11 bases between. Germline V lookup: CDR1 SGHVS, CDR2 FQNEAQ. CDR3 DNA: TGTGCCAGCAGCCTTGGACAGAGGAACACCGGGGAGCTGTTTTTT. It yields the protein CASSLGQRNTGELFF.

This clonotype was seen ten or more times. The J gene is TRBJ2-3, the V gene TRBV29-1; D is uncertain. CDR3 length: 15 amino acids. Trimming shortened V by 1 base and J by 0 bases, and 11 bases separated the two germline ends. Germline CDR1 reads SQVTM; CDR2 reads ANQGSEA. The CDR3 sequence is CSVEAWAASTDTQYF. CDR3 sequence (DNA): TGCAGCGTTGAAGCGTGGGCGGCTAGCACAGATACGCAGTATTTT.

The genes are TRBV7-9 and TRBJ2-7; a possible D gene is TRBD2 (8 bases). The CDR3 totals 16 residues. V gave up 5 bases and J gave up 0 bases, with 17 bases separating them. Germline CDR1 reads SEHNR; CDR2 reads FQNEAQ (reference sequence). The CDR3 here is CASSPPGGGYSYEQYF. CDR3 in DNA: TGTGCCAGCAGCCCCCCGGGAGGGGGCTACTCCTACGAGCAGTACTTC.

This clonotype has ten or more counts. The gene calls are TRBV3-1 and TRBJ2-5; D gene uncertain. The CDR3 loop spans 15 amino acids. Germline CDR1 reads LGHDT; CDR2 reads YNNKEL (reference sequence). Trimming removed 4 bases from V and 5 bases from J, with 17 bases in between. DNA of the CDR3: TGTGCCAGCAGCCCCCGGGTTGTCGGAGCGGAGACCCAGTACTTC. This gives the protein CASSPRVVGAETQYF.

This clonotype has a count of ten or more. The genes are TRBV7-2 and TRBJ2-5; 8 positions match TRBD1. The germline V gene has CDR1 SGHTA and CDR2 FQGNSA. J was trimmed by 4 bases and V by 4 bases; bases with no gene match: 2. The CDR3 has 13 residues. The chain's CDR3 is CASSYDRGETQYF. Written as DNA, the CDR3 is TGTGCCAGCAGCTACGACAGGGGAGAGACCCAGTACTTC.

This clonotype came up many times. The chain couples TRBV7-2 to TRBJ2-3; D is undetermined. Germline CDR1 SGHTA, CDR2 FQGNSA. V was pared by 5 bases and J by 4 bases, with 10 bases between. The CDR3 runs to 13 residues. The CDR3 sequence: CASSPLNADTQYF. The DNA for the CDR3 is TGTGCCAGCAGCCCCCTGAATGCAGATACGCAGTATTTT. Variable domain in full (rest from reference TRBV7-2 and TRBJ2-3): GAGVSQSPSNKVTEKGKDVELRCDPISGHTALYWYRQSLGQGLEFLIYFQGNSAPDKSGLPSDRFSAERTGGSVSTLTIQRTQQEDSAVYLCASSPLNADTQYFGPGTRLTVL.

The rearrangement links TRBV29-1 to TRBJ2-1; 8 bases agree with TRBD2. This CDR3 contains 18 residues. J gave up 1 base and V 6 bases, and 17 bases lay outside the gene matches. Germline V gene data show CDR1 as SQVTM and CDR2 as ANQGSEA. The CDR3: CSVLPGLGEARSYNEQFF. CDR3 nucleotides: TGCAGCGTCCTACCGGGACTAGGAGAGGCTCGTTCCTACAATGAGCAGTTCTTC.

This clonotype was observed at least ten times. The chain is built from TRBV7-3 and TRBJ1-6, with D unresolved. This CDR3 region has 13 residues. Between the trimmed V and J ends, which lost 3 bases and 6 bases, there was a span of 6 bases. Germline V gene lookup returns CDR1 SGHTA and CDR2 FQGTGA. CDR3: CASSLARNSPLHF. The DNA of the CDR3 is TGTGCCAGCAGCTTGGCACGTAATTCACCCCTCCACTTT.

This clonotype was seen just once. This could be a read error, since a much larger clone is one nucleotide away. The CDR3 nucleotides are TGTGCCAGCAGACCTCTCGGGAGTTCCTACAATGAGCAGTTCTTC. Translated: CASRPLGSSYNEQFF. The chain employs TRBV7-2 and TRBJ2-1; D perhaps matches TRBD2 (6 bases). V was trimmed by 6 bases and J by 1 base, leaving 13 bases between them. The CDR3 length is 15 residues. CDR1 is SGHTA and CDR2 is FQGNSA in the germline V gene.

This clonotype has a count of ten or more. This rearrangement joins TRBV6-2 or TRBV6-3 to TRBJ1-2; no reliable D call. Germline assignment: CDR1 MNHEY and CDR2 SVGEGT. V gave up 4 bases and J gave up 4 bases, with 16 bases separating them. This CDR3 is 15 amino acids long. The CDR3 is CASSSTPARSYGYTF. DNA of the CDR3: TGTGCCAGCAGTTCCACTCCTGCCCGGAGCTATGGCTACACCTTC.

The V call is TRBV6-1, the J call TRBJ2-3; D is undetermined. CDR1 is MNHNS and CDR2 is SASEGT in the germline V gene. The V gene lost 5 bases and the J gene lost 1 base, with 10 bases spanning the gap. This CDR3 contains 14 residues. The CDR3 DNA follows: TGTGCCAGCAGTCCGACGACGGGCACAGATACGCAGTATTTT. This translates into CASSPTTGTDTQYF.

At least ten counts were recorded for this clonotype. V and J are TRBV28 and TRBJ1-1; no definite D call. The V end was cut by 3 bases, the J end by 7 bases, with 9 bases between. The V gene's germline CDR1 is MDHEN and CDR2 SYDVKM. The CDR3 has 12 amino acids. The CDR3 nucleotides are TGTGCCAGCAGTTTTGCGGGCGATGAAGCTTTCTTT. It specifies CASSFAGDEAFF. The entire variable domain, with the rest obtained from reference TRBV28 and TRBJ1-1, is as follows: DVKVTQSSRYLVKRTGEKVFLECVQDMDHENMFWYRQDPGLGLRLIYFSYDVKMKEKGDIPEGYSVSREKKERFSLILESASTNQTSMYLCASSFAGDEAFFGQGTRLTVV.

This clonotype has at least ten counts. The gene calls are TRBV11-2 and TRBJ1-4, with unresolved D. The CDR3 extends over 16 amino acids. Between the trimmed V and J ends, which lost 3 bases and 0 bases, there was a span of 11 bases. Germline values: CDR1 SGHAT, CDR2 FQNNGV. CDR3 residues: CASSLLRFATNEKLFF. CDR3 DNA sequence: TGTGCCAGCAGCTTGTTAAGATTCGCAACTAATGAAAAACTGTTTTTT.

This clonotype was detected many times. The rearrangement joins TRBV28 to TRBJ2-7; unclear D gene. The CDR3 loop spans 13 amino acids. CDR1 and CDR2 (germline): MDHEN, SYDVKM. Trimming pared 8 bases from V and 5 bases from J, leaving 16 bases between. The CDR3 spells CASLTTSPHEQYF. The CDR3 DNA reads TGTGCCAGCCTTACTACATCCCCCCACGAGCAGTACTTC.

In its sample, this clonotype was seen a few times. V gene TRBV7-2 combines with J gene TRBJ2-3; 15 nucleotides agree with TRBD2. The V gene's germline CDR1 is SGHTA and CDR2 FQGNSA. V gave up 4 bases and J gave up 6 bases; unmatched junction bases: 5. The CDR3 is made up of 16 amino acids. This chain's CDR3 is CASSWTSGGAVDTQYF. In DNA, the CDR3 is TGTGCCAGCAGCTGGACTAGCGGGGGGGCCGTCGATACGCAGTATTTT.

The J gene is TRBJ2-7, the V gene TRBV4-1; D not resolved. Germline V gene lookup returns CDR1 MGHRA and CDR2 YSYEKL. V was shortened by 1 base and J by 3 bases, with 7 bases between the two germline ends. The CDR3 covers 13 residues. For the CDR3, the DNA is TGCGCCAGCAGCCAAGGAAGGAACTACGAGCAGTACTTC. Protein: CASSQGRNYEQYF.

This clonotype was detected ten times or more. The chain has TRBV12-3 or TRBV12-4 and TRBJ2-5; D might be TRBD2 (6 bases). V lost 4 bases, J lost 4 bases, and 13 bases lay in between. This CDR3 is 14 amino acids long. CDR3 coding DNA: TGTGCCAGCAGTTGGTGGAGGGGCCTAGAGACCCAGTACTTC. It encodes CASSWWRGLETQYF.

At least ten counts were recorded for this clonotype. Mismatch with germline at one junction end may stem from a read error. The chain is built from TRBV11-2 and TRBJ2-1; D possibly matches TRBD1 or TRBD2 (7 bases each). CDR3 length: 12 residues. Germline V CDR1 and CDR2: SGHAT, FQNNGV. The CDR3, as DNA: TGTGCCAGCAGCGTTTCGCAGGGGGGGTATGAATTC. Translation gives CASSVSQGGYEF. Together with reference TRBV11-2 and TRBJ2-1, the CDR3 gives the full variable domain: EAGVAQSPRYKIIEKRQSVAFWCNPISGHATLYWYQQILGQGPKLLIQFQNNGVVDDSQLPKDRFSAERLKGVDSTLKIQPAKLEDSAVYLCASSVSQGGYEFGPGTRLTVL.